The clone carrying this T cell receptor beta chain was seen a few times. At the DNA level, this CDR3 is encoded by other sequences in the same sample as well. The data derive from a study of shared clonotypes between healthy human individuals. Across the study: A donor's plate count was three for CD4 naive and three for CD4 memory; CD8 naive had two and CD8 memory one.

In the authors' workflow: Filtering was not the same, since immunoSEQ gave junction-only sequences without quality scores. Sequenced by immunoSEQ multiplex PCR; TCRdb stores in-frame clones only, minus some. The DNA gave D and trimming, while V, J and clone size come from that table. The repertoire includes about 2.3 million clones, more than 80% of them detected once, and under 0.45% sits in the top ten. The CDR3 contains 12 residues. CDR1 is KGHSH and CDR2 is LQKENI in the germline V gene. Trimming cost V 0 bases and J 6 bases, with 5 bases left between them. Division of CD4+ cells produced a CD45RA+ naive subset and a CD45RA-negative memory subset.

This receptor was taken from a man younger than 35 in good health. Some clones in this sample may be carry-over from other donors' samples. The source material was naive CD4+ T cells from PBMCs. Sample subset: CD45RA+ positively selected. This rearrangement joins TRBV18 to TRBJ1-2, with no clear D. The CDR3 here is CASSPPGNGYTF. CDR3 in DNA: TGTGCCAGCTCACCACCGGGGAATGGCTACACCTTC.